This entry describes one T cell receptor (beta chain). Its target is not known. This sample stems from a study of cytomegalovirus exposure and HLA in healthy donors. This PCR relied on a set of 60 Vbeta primers and 13 Jbeta primers. In the authors' workflow: As a later analysis found, there were 78 million or so unique TCR beta chains, of which roughly 11 million were shared. Measured with immunoSEQ multiplex PCR; TCRdb has only the in-frame clones, and not every one. V and J calls and clone size are given by that table; D and trimming were obtained from the DNA. This table holds fewer than 90,000 clones, around 76% found once. Regarding the study as a whole: A prior analysis recorded that most TCR beta V segments were productive about 87% or about 30% of the time.

J gave up 10 bases and V 0 bases, and 5 bases lay outside the gene matches. This CDR3 region has 14 residues. Germline lookup yields CDR1 MNHEY and CDR2 SVGAGI. The origin of this receptor is a man aged 25 to 45 in good health and CMV-seropositive. The chain has TRBV6-5 and TRBJ1-2; 10 bases align to TRBD1. The sequencing sample was made of PBMCs. CDR3 bases: TGTGCCAGCAGTTACTCAGGGACAGGGGATGTCTACACCTTC. Its translation is CASSYSGTGDVYTF.